A selection of T cell receptor beta chains follows, all from one sample in a study of T cell responses to AZD1222 COVID-19 vaccine. TCRdb's copy holds only in-frame clones and misses some; the assay was immunoSEQ multiplex PCR. The sample yields approximately 170,000 clones, 92% seen once. Sequenced here: peripheral blood, sampled 28 days after the second AZD1222 dose. The receptors were gathered from an adult who received the AZD1222 COVID-19 vaccine. CDR3s include the opening cysteine and the closing phenylalanine or tryptophan. The D gene is left open where the match is weak. Some rows mark clone size as missing; the rest say once, few, many or name a class of expanded clone.

cdr3_nt	cdr3_aa	v_call	j_call	d_call	clone_size
TGCGCCAGCAGCCAAGTTTTGGGACACGGATTGCCCCAGCATTTT	CASSQVLGHGLPQHF	TRBV4-1	TRBJ1-5	-	-
TGTGCCACCAGCAGAGATCCTGAGCTTACCTCTGGAAACACCATATATTTT	CATSRDPELTSGNTIYF	TRBV15	TRBJ1-3	-	-
TGTGCCAGCCTAACTGAGACAGGGGGCGAAGAGACCCAGTACTTC	CASLTETGGEETQYF	TRBV7-9	TRBJ2-5	TRBD1	-
TGTGCCAGCAGATTTGAGGCAGGGGGCTACGAGCAGTACTTC	CASRFEAGGYEQYF	TRBV6-5	TRBJ2-7	TRBD1	-
TGTGCCAGCACCATGCTCAATGGAGGGGGAGCTTTCTTT	CASTMLNGGGAFF	TRBV28	TRBJ1-1	-	-
TGTGCCAGCAGCTTAGTTTACGGCTCCGGGGCTCCTGAAGCTTTCTTT	CASSLVYGSGAPEAFF	TRBV7-8	TRBJ1-1	-	many
TGTGCCAGCAGTGGAATGGGGACGGACACCATATATTTT	CASSGMGTDTIYF	TRBV7-9	TRBJ1-3	-	few
TGTGCCATCAGTGAAGGGTGGGAGAACACTGAAGCTTTCTTT	CAISEGWENTEAFF	TRBV10-3	TRBJ1-1	-	-
TGTGCCAGCAGCCAAGAGGGGAAGCAAGTTAATGAAAAACTGTTTTTT	CASSQEGKQVNEKLFF	TRBV3-1/TRBV3-2	TRBJ1-4	-	-
TGCGCCAGCAGCCACCCAAGCAGCGGGGAGCTGTTTTTT	CASSHPSSGELFF	TRBV4-1	TRBJ2-2	-	-
TGTGCCAGCAGTCCCACCTCCCTGGAATCCTACAATGAGCAGTTCTTC	CASSPTSLESYNEQFF	TRBV28	TRBJ2-1	-	-
TGTGCCAGCAGTGGAAACACTGAAGCTTTCTTT	CASSGNTEAFF	TRBV27	TRBJ1-1	-	-
TGTGCTAGTGTATCGAACACTGAAGCTTTCTTT	CASVSNTEAFF	TRBV12-5	TRBJ1-1	-	-
TGCGCCAGCAGCCAGACAGGACGCTATGGCTACACCTTC	CASSQTGRYGYTF	TRBV4-1	TRBJ1-2	-	-
TGTGCCAGTATGGTGGGGACAGGGCCTCAGCCCCAGCATTTT	CASMVGTGPQPQHF	TRBV19	TRBJ1-5	TRBD1	-
TGTGCCAGCTCTCCCGACAGGTACTATGGCTACACCTTC	CASSPDRYYGYTF	TRBV18	TRBJ1-2	-	-
TGTGCCAGCAGTTACGTGGTGGGTAATGAGCAGTTCTTC	CASSYVVGNEQFF	TRBV6-5	TRBJ2-1	-	-
TGTGCCAGTAGGGGAACACGGAACACTGAAGCTTTCTTT	CASRGTRNTEAFF	TRBV19	TRBJ1-1	-	-
TGCGCCAGCAGCCGGGACCCCGGCAAGTCCGGGGAGCTGTTTTTT	CASSRDPGKSGELFF	TRBV5-1	TRBJ2-2	-	-
TGTGCCAGCAGCTCGACAGGGGACTATGGCTACACCTTC	CASSSTGDYGYTF	TRBV5-6	TRBJ1-2	TRBD1	-
TGTGCCAGCAGTCCTTCCCCAGACGGACTGTACACTGAAGCTTTCTTT	CASSPSPDGLYTEAFF	TRBV5-4	TRBJ1-1	-	-
TGCGCCAGCAGCTTGGGGTATGGCTACACCTTC	CASSLGYGYTF	TRBV5-1	TRBJ1-2	-	-
TGTGCCAGCAGTGAATGGGACCCGGGACAGGTTAAGTTCTTC	CASSEWDPGQVKFF	TRBV25-1	TRBJ2-1	TRBD1	-
TGTGCCAGCAGTTATTCAGGGGACACTAGCGGCTACACCTTC	CASSYSGDTSGYTF	TRBV6-5	TRBJ1-2	-	-
TGTGCCAGCTCAGTCAATAATGAAAAACTGTTTTTT	CASSVNNEKLFF	TRBV18	TRBJ1-4	-	-
TGTGCCAGCTCACTACAGGGGGCTTCGAACACCGGGGAGCTGTTTTTT	CASSLQGASNTGELFF	TRBV18	TRBJ2-2	TRBD1	-
TGTGCCAGCAGTCCGGGGAATAACTATGGCTACACCTTC	CASSPGNNYGYTF	TRBV7-3	TRBJ1-2	-	-
TGTGCCAGCAGAACATCCCATTTAGACAGGGGGAGCTCCTACGAGCAGTACTTC	CASRTSHLDRGSSYEQYF	TRBV28	TRBJ2-7	TRBD1	-
TGCAGCGTTGAAGGCGGGACAGTGAACACTGAAGCTTTCTTT	CSVEGGTVNTEAFF	TRBV29-1	TRBJ1-1	TRBD1	-
TGTGCCAGCAGTCTCAACAGGGTGAACGCTGAAGCTTTCTTT	CASSLNRVNAEAFF	TRBV6-2/TRBV6-3	TRBJ1-1	-	-
TGCGCCAGCAGAACTCCGACAGGGCACGATGGCTACACCTTC	CASRTPTGHDGYTF	TRBV5-1	TRBJ1-2	TRBD1	-
TGTGCCAGCAGCTTACAGGGGTGGGGTACTGAAGCTTTCTTT	CASSLQGWGTEAFF	TRBV7-6	TRBJ1-1	-	once
TGTGCCACCGGATTGGACACCATATATTTT	CATGLDTIYF	TRBV15	TRBJ1-3	-	-
TGTGCCAGTAGCGTAAGGGATAGCAATCAGCCCCAGCATTTT	CASSVRDSNQPQHF	TRBV19	TRBJ1-5	-	once